This T cell receptor beta chain comes out of a study of CD8 T cells in ankylosing spondylitis. Losses at the gene ends were 8 bases for V and 1 base for J; bases not matched to a gene: 21. Germline V gene lookup returns CDR1 SGHAT and CDR2 FQNNGV. This CDR3 region has 19 residues. General observations from the study: Significant enrichment of disease-linked clones was reportedly seen in matched ankylosing spondylitis synovial fluid. Researchers report that disease-linked clones proved CD8+ and relatively rare in peripheral blood. About 8 highly homologous variants made up a TCR beta motif that seemed to typify ankylosing spondylitis blood.

As for this clonotype: Its antigen is unknown.

Libraries for TCR beta were made by quantitative 5'-RACE with molecular barcodes. TCRdb re-called the 5' RACE reads through MiXCR, storing one row per CDR3 protein. In the table there are around 250,000 distinct CDR3 sequences, about 10% of which are singletons. Sequences were obtained from blood, either unsorted or a sorted T cell fraction (not recorded which). The receptor was isolated from a male donor with ankylosing spondylitis or in good health (not recorded which). The rearrangement uses TRBV11-2 and TRBJ2-3; TRBD2 matches at 7 bases. The CDR3, as DNA: TGTGCCAGCTCCGCGGGAGTCCTACAAGTAGGCTCTCGCACAGATACGCAGTATTTT. Translating gives CASSAGVLQVGSRTDTQYF. The full variable domain, in which reference TRBV11-2 and TRBJ2-3 provide the parts outside the CDR3, is EAGVAQSPRYKIIEKRQSVAFWCNPISGHATLYWYQQILGQGPKLLIQFQNNGVVDDSQLPKDRFSAERLKGVDSTLKIQPAKLEDSAVYLCASSAGVLQVGSRTDTQYFGPGTRLTVL.